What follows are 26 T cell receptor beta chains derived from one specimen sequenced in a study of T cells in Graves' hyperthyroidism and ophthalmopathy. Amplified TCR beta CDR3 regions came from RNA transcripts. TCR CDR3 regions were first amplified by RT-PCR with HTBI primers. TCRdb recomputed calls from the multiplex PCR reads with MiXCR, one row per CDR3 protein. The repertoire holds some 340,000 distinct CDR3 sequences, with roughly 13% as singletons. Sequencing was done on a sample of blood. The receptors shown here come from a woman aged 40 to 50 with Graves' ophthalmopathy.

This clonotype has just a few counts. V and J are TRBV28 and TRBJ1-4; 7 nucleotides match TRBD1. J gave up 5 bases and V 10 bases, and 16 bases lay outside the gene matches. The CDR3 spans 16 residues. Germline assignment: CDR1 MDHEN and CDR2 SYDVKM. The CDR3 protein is CATGGVWGKPNEKLFF. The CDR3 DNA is TGTGCCACAGGGGGGGTTTGGGGTAAACCAAATGAAAAACTGTTTTTT.

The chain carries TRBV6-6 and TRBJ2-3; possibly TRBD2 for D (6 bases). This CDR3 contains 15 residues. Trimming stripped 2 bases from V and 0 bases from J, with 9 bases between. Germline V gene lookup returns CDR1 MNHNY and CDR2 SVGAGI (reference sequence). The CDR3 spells CASSYGGASTDTQYF. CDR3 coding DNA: TGTGCCAGCAGTTACGGAGGGGCGAGCACAGATACGCAGTATTTT.

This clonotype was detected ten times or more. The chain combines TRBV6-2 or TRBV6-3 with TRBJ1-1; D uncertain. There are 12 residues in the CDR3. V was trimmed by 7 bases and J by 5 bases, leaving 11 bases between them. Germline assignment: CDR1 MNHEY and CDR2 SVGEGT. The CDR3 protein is CASMEVWTEAFF. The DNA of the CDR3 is TGTGCCAGCATGGAGGTATGGACTGAAGCTTTCTTT.

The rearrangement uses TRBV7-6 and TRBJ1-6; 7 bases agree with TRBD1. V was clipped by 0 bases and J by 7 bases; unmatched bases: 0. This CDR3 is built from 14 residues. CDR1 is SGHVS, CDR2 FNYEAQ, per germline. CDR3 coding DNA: TGTGCCAGCAGCTTAGCGGACAGGAATTCACCCCTCCACTTT. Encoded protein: CASSLADRNSPLHF. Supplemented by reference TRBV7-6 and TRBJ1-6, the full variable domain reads GAGVSQSPRYKVTKRGQDVALRCDPISGHVSLYWYRQALGQGPEFLTYFNYEAQQDKSGLPNDRFSAERPEGSISTLTIQRTEQRDSAMYRCASSLADRNSPLHFGNGTRLTVT.

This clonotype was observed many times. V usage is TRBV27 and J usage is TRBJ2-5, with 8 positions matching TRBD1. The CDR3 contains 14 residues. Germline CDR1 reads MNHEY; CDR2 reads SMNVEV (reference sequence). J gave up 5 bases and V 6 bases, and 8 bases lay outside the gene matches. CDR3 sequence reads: CASSEDREGETQYF. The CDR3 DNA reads TGTGCCAGCAGCGAGGACAGGGAAGGCGAGACCCAGTACTTC.

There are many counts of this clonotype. CDR3 loop: CASSFGVGYEQYF. The CDR3 nucleotides read TGTGCCAGCAGTTTCGGGGTGGGCTACGAGCAGTACTTC. This sequence joins TRBV28 and TRBJ2-7; D is possibly TRBD2 (5 bases). The germline V gene encodes CDR1 MDHEN and CDR2 SYDVKM. The CDR3 spans 13 residues. Deletions cut 3 bases from V and 3 bases from J, with 9 bases between.

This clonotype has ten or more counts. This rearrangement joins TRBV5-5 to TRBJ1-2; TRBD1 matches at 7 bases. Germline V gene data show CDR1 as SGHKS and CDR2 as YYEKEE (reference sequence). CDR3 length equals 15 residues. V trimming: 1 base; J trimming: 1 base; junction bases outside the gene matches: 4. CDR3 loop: CASSLKGQINYGYTF. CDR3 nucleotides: TGTGCCAGCAGCTTGAAGGGACAGATTAACTATGGCTACACCTTC.

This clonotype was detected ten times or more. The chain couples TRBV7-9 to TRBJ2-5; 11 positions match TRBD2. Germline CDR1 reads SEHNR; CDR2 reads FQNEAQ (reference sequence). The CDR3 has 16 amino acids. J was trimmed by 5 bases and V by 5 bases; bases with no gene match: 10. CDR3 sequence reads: CASSGTSGSIGETQYF. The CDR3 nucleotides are TGTGCCAGCAGCGGTACTAGCGGGAGTATCGGGGAGACCCAGTACTTC.

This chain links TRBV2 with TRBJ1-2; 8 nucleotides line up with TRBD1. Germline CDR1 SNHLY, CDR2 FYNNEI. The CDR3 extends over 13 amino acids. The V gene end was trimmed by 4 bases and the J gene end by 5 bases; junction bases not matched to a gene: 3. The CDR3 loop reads CASSGTGSYGYTF. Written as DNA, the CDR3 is TGTGCCAGCAGTGGGACAGGGTCTTATGGCTACACCTTC.

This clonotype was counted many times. CDR3 DNA: TGTGCCAGCAGGATGACAGGGGTAGGGAACGAGCAGTACTTC. This codes for CASRMTGVGNEQYF. The chain uses TRBV6-1 and TRBJ2-7, with TRBD1 matching over 8 bases. CDR1 is MNHNS, CDR2 SASEGT, per germline. The length of the CDR3 is 14 residues. V dropped 6 bases and J dropped 5; count of bases not matched to a gene: 9.

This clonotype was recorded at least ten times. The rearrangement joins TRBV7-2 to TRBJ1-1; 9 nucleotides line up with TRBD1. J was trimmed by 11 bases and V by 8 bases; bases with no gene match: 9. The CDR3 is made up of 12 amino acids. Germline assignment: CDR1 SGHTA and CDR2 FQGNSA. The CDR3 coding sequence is TGTGCCAGCGGACAGGGGATTATAGAGGCTTTCTTT. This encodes CASGQGIIEAFF.

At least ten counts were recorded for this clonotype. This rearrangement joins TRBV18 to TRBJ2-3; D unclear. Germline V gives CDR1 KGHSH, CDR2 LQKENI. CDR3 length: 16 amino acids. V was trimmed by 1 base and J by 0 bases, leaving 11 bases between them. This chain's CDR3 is CASSPLLPTSTDTQYF. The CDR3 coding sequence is TGTGCCAGCTCACCACTCCTCCCTACAAGCACAGATACGCAGTATTTT.

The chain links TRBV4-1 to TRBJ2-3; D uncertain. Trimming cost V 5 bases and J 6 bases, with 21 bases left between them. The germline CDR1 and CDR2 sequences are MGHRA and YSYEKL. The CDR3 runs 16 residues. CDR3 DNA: TGCGCCAGCAGCTATCTATTAATTTCGGCCTCCGATACGCAGTATTTT. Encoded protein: CASSYLLISASDTQYF.

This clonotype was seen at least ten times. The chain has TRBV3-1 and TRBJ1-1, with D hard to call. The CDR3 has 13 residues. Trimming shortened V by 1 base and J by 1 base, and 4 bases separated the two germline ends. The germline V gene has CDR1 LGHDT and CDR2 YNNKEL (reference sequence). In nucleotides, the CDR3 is TGTGCCAGCAGCCAAGTGTCGAACACTGAAGCTTTCTTT. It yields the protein CASSQVSNTEAFF.

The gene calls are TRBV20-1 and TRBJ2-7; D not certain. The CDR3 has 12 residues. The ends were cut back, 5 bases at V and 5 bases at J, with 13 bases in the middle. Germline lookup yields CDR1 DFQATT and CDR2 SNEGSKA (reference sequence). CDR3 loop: CSAQSRVDEQYF. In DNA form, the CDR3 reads TGCAGTGCTCAATCACGGGTTGACGAGCAGTACTTC.

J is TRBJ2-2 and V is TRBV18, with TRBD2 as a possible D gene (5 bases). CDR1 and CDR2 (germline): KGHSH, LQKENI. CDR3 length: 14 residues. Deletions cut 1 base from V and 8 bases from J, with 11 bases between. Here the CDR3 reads CASSPLGSSGELFF. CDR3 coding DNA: TGTGCCAGCTCACCACTGGGGAGCTCGGGGGAGCTGTTTTTT. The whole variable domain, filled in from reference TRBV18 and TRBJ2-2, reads NAGVMQNPRHLVRRRGQEARLRCSPMKGHSHVYWYRQLPEEGLKFMVYLQKENIIDESGMPKERFSAEFPKEGPSILRIQQVVRGDSAAYFCASSPLGSSGELFFGEGSRLTVL.

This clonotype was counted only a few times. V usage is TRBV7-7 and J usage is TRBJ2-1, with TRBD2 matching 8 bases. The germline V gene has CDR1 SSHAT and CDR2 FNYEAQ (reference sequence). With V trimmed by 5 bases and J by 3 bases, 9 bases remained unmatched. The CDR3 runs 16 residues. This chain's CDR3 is CASSPPGLGLYNEQFF. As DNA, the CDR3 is TGTGCCAGCAGCCCTCCGGGACTAGGGCTCTACAATGAGCAGTTCTTC.

Here the CDR3 DNA reads TGTGCCAGCAGTGCGTCAAGCGGGGGGGGGGAGACCCAGTACTTC. Its protein is CASSASSGGGETQYF. V is TRBV2 and J is TRBJ2-5, with 10 nucleotides matching TRBD2. The germline CDR1 and CDR2 sequences are SNHLY and FYNNEI. This CDR3 has 15 residues. Trimming at V came to 4 bases and at J to 5 bases, leaving 7 bases not matched to a gene.

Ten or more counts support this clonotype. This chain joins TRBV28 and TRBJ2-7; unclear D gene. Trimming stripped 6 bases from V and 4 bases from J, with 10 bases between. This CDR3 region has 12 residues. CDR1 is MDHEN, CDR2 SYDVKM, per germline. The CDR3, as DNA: TGTGCCAGCAGCCGAGCAGCTTACGAGCAGTACTTC. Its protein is CASSRAAYEQYF.

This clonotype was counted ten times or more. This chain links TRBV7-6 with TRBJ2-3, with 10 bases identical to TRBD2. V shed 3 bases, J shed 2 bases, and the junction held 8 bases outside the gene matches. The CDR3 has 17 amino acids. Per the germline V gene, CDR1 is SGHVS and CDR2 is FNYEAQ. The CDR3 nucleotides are TGTGCCAGCAGCTTTTCCCTCAGCGGGGGGGTCACAGATACGCAGTATTTT. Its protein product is CASSFSLSGGVTDTQYF.

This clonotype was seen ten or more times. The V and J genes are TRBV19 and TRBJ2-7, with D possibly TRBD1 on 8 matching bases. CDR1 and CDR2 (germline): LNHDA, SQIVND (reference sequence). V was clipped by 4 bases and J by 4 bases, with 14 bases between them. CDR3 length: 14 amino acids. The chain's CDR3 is CASSTQGGRYEQYF. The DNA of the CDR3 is TGTGCCAGTAGTACACAGGGGGGGAGGTACGAGCAGTACTTC.

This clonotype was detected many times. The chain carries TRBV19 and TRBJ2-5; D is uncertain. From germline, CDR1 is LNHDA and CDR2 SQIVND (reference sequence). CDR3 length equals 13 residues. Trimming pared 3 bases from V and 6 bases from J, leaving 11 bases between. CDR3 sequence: CASSINGRQTQYF. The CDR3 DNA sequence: TGTGCCAGTAGTATCAATGGCAGACAGACCCAGTACTTC.

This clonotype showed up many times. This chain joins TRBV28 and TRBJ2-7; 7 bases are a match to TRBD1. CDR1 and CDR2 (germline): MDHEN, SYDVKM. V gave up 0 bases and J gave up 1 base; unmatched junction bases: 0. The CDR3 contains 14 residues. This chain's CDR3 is CASSLWGQSYEQYF. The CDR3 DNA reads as TGTGCCAGCAGTTTATGGGGACAGTCCTACGAGCAGTACTTC. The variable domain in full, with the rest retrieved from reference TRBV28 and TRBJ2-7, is DVKVTQSSRYLVKRTGEKVFLECVQDMDHENMFWYRQDPGLGLRLIYFSYDVKMKEKGDIPEGYSVSREKKERFSLILESASTNQTSMYLCASSLWGQSYEQYFGPGTRLTVT.

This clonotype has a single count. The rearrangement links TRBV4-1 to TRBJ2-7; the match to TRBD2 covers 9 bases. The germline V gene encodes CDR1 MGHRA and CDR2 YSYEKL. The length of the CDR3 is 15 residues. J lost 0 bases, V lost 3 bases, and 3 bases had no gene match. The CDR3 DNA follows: TGCGCCAGCAGCCAGTATAGCGGGAGCTCCTACGAGCAGTACTTC. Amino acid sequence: CASSQYSGSSYEQYF.

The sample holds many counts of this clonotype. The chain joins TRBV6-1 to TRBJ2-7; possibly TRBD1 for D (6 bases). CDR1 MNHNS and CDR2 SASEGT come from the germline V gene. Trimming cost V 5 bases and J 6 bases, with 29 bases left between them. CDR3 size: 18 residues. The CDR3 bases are TGTGCCAGCAGTACAGAGACCGGGACAAAAGTAGTAAGGGGCGAGCAGTACTTC. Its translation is CASSTETGTKVVRGEQYF.

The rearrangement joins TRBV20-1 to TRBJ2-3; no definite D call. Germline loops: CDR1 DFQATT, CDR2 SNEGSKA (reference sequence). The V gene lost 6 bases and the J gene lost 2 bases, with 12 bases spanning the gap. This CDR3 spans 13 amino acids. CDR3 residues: CSALDRFTDTQYF. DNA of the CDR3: TGCAGTGCGTTGGACCGATTCACAGATACGCAGTATTTT.